What follows describes a single T cell receptor beta chain. This specimen comes from a study of control samples from healthy donors and cancer patients. Here immunoSEQ multiplex PCR was the method, and the copy in TCRdb shows in-frame clones only, minus some. The sample includes 150,000 or so clones, over 90% of them seen just once. The V gene's germline CDR1 is MDHEN and CDR2 SYDVKM. Between the trimmed V and J ends, which lost 8 bases and 4 bases, there was a span of 21 bases. The CDR3 is made up of 16 amino acids. The J gene is TRBJ1-3, the V gene TRBV28; D gene ambiguous. The sequenced sample consisted of blood. This clonotype was obtained from a man in his forties or fifties in good health. CDR3 in amino acids: CASFSLQRGVGNTIYF. DNA of the CDR3: TGTGCCAGCTTCAGTCTACAGCGGGGAGTCGGAAACACCATATATTTT.